This T cell receptor beta chain was observed in a study of monozygotic twins with cystic fibrosis. Points from the study as a whole: V usage most resembled the co-twin in 13 of 16 pairs. The repertoire was suggested to be naive-dominated, clonality median roughly 0.0091.

Produced via immunoSEQ multiplex PCR; TCRdb's table is partial and in-frame only. In the table there are 30,000 to 40,000 clones, just over 95% of which are singletons. Germline V gene lookup returns CDR1 MNHEY and CDR2 SVGAGI. The CDR3 is 15 amino acids. With 4 bases removed from V and 0 bases from J, the gap between germline ends came to 12 bases. Comment on this clone: Its antigen is undetermined.

The chain recombines TRBV6-5 with TRBJ1-1, with D maybe TRBD1 (5 bases). The receptor comes from a girl aged 2 to 10 with cystic fibrosis. The specimen sequenced was blood. The CDR3 loop reads CASSWEGSMNTEAFF. In DNA form, the CDR3 reads TGTGCCAGCAGTTGGGAGGGGTCGATGAACACTGAAGCTTTCTTT.